This T cell receptor beta chain came from a study of blood T cells in healthy people across ages. Study results and limitations: Versus aged donors, long-lived donors had higher diversity and more naive CD4+ cells.

CDR3 length: 14 residues. Germline V gene lookup returns CDR1 DFQATT and CDR2 SNEGSKA (reference sequence). Between the trimmed V and J ends, which lost 4 bases and 12 bases, there was a span of 19 bases. Concerning this clonotype itself: Its antigen is currently unknown.

A second PCR of roughly 7 to 11 cycles used a sample-barcoded 5' primer and a J-beta primer mix. Each CDR3 protein is one row after TCRdb ran MiXCR on the 5' RACE reads. The table includes approximately 800,000 distinct CDR3 sequences, 40% to 65% detected once. This clonotype was obtained from an elderly man in good health. The sample was blood. The chain joins TRBV20-1 to TRBJ1-6; a possible D gene is TRBD1 (6 bases). The CDR3 reads CSATPEAGGGPLHF. The CDR3 nucleotides read TGCAGTGCTACACCAGAGGCGGGAGGGGGACCCCTCCACTTT.